A single TCR beta chain is shown here with its context. Its antigen is unidentified. These data come from a study of post-analysis software for immune sequencing data. Study results and caveats: Multiple sclerosis patients showed significantly lower normalized Chao1 diversity than controls did. In patients, TRBV5-6, TRBV5-1 and TRBV20-1 belonged to about five TRBV segments found more frequently than in controls. Under the F measure, samples that were prepared in one batch clustered strongly together.

Sequencing libraries made from TCR beta cDNA carried unique molecular identifiers. A single record per CDR3 protein comes from TCRdb applying MiXCR to the PCR reads. The profile shows some 260,000 distinct CDR3 sequences, 35% to 40% of them singletons. The CDR3 length is 13 residues. Trimming cost V 3 bases and J 4 bases, with 9 bases left between them. The sequenced material came from blood. The origin of this receptor is a girl aged 10 to 17 with multiple sclerosis. The rearrangement uses TRBV12-3 or TRBV12-4 and TRBJ1-2; D not resolved. DNA for the CDR3: TGTGCCAGCAGTTTTGAACGGTCCTATGGCTACACCTTC. Amino acids: CASSFERSYGYTF.